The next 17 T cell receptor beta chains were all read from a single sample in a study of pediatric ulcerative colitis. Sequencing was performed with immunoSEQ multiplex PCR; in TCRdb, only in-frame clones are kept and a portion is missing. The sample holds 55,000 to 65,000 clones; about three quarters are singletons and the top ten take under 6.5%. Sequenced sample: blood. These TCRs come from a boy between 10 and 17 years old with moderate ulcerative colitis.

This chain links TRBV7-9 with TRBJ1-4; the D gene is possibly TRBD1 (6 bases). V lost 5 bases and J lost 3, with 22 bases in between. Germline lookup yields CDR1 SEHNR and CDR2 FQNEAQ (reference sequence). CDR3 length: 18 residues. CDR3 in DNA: TGTGCCAGCAGCCCGTTTTTGGAGGGGGGCGCGCCTAATGAAAAACTGTTTTTT. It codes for CASSPFLEGGAPNEKLFF.

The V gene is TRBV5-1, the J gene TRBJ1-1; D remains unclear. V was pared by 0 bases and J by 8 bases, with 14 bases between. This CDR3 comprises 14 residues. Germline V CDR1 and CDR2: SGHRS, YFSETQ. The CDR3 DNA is TGCGCCAGCAGCTTGGAAGTTTCGGTGGGGGAAGCTTTCTTT. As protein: CASSLEVSVGEAFF.

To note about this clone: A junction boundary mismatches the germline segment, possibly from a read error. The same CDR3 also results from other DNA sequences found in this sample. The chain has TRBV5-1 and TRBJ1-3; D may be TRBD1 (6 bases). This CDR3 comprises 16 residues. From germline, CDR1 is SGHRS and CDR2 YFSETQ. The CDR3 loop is CASSIQGTAAGNTIYF. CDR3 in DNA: TGTGCCAGCAGCATTCAGGGGACGGCTGCTGGAAACACCATATATTTT.

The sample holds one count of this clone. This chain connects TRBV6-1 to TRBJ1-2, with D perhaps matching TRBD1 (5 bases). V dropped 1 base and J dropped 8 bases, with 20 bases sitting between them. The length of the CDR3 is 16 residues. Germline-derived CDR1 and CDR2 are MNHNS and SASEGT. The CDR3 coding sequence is TGTGCCAGCAGTGAAGTTGGGGGACCAGTCAGTTACGGCTACACCTTC. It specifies CASSEVGGPVSYGYTF.

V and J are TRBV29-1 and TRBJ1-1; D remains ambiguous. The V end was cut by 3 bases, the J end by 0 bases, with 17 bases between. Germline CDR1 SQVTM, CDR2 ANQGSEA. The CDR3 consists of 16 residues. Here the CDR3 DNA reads TGCAGCGTTGATGGGATCTCTACCCTAATGAACACTGAAGCTTTCTTT. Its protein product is CSVDGISTLMNTEAFF.

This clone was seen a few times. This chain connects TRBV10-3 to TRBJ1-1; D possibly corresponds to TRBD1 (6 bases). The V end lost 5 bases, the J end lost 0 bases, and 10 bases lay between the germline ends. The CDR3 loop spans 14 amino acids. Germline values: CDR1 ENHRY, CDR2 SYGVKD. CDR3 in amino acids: CAISRDILNTEAFF. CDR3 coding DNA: TGTGCCATCAGTCGGGACATTTTGAACACTGAAGCTTTCTTT.

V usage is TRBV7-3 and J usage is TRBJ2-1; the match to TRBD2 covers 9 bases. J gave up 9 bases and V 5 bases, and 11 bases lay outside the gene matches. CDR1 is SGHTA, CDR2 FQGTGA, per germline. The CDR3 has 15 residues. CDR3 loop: CASSEQTSGLTEQFF. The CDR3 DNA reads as TGTGCCAGCAGCGAACAGACTAGCGGCCTTACTGAGCAGTTCTTC.

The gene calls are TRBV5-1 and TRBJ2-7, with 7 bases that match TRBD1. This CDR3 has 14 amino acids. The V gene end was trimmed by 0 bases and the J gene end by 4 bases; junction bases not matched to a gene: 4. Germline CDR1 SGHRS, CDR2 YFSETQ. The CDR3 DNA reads TGCGCCAGCAGCTTGGAAGGGGGCGAATACGAGCAGTACTTC. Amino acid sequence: CASSLEGGEYEQYF.

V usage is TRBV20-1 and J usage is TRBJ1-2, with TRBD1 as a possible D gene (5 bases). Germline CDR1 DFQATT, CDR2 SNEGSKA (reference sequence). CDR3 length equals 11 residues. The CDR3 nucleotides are TGCAGGACAGAAGCTAACTATGGCTACACCTTC. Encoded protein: CRTEANYGYTF.

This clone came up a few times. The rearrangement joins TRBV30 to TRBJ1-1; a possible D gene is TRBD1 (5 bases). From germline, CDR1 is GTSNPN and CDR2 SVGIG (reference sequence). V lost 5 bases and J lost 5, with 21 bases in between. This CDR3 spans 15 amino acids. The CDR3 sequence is CAWLPTGEGRTEAFF. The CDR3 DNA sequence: TGTGCCTGGCTCCCCACAGGTGAGGGGAGGACTGAAGCTTTCTTT.

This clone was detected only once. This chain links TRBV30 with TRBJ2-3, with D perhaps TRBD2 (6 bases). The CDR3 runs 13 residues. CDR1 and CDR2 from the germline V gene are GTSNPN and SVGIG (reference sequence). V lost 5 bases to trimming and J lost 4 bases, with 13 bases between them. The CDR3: CAWARGSSDTQYF. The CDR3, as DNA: TGTGCCTGGGCTCGGGGGTCCTCAGATACGCAGTATTTT.

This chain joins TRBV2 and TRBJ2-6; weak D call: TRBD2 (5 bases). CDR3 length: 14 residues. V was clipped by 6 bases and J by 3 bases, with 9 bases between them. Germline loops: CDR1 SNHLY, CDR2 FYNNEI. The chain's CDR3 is CASRERGGANVLTF. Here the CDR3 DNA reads TGTGCCAGCAGGGAACGGGGTGGGGCCAACGTCCTGACTTTC.

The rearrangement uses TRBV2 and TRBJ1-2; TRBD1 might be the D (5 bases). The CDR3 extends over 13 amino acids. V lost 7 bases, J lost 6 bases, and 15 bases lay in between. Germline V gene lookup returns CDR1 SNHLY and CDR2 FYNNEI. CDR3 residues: CASTPRRVDGYTF. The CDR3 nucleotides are TGTGCCAGCACCCCCCGCAGGGTGGATGGCTACACCTTC. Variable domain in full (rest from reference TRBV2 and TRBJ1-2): EPEVTQTPSHQVTQMGQEVILRCVPISNHLYFYWYRQILGQKVEFLVSFYNNEISEKSEIFDDQFSVERPDGSNFTLKIRSTKLEDSAMYFCASTPRRVDGYTFGSGTRLTVV.

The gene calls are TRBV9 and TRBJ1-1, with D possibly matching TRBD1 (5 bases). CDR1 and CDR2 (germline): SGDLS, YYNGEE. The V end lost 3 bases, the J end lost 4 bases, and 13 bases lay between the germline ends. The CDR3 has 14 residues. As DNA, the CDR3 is TGTGCCAGCAGCGCCCCTCCGGGGGTCACTGAAGCTTTCTTT. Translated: CASSAPPGVTEAFF.

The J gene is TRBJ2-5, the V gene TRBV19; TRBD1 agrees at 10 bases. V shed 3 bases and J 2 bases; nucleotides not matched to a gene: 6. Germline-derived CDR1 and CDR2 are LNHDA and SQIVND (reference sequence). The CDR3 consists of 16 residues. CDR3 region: CASSIGGQGRQETQYF. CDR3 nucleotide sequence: TGTGCCAGTAGTATCGGGGGACAGGGGCGACAAGAGACCCAGTACTTC.

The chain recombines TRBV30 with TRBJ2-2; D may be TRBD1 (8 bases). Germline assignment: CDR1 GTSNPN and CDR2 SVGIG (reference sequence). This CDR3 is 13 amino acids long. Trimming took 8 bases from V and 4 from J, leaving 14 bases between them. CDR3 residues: CATGGAPTGELFF. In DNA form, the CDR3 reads TGTGCCACAGGGGGGGCGCCCACCGGGGAGCTGTTTTTT.

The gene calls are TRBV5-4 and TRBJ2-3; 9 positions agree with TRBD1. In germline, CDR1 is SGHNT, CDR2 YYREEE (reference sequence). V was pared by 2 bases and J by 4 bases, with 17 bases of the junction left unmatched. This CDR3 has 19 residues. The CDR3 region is CASSFLVFDWTGDSDTQYF. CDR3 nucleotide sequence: TGTGCCAGCAGCTTTTTAGTATTTGATTGGACAGGGGATTCAGATACGCAGTATTTT. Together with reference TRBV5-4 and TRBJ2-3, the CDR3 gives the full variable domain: ETGVTQSPTHLIKTRGQQVTLRCSSQSGHNTVSWYQQALGQGPQFIFQYYREEENGRGNFPPRFSGLQFPNYSSELNVNALELDDSALYLCASSFLVFDWTGDSDTQYFGPGTRLTVL.